These 14 T cell receptor beta chains were sequenced from one sample in a study of T-cell memory formation after mild COVID-19. TCRdb independently ran MiXCR on the 5' RACE reads; one entry per CDR3 protein. This sample carries under 85,000 distinct CDR3 sequences, over 11% of them seen once, and the ten largest clones take roughly a third. The sample consisted of PBMCs or a T cell subset sorted from them (not recorded which). Every receptor here comes from an adult woman who had mild COVID-19 (a few samples of this study predate the infection). Cell type and time point are not known.

V is TRBV7-8 and J is TRBJ1-2; D call uncertain. The CDR3 covers 15 residues. Trimming shortened V by 5 bases and J by 4 bases, and 17 bases separated the two germline ends. CDR1 and CDR2 from the germline V gene are SGHVS and FQNEAQ. The CDR3 loop reads CASSPDSQLGYGYTF. The CDR3 DNA reads TGTGCCAGCAGCCCGGATTCTCAGCTTGGCTATGGCTACACCTTC.

In this sample, this clonotype turned up a few times. The chain is built from TRBV27 and TRBJ2-3; 8 nucleotides line up with TRBD2. CDR1 and CDR2 (germline): MNHEY, SMNVEV (reference sequence). Losses at the gene ends were 5 bases for V and 1 base for J; bases not matched to a gene: 17. This CDR3 is built from 19 residues. CDR3 residues: CASSNAGTSGPIGTDTQYF. CDR3 nucleotide sequence: TGTGCCAGCAGTAACGCCGGGACTAGTGGGCCGATTGGCACAGATACGCAGTATTTT.

This clonotype was counted a few times. The V gene is TRBV7-9, the J gene TRBJ2-7, with no clear D. This CDR3 comprises 13 residues. The germline CDR1 and CDR2 sequences are SEHNR and FQNEAQ (reference sequence). Between the trimmed V and J ends, which lost 3 bases and 0 bases, there was a span of 6 bases. This chain's CDR3 is CASSFPASYEQYF. CDR3 nucleotides: TGTGCCAGCAGCTTTCCAGCCTCCTACGAGCAGTACTTC.

Only a few counts were recorded for this clonotype. This sequence joins TRBV4-3 and TRBJ2-7, with D possibly being TRBD2 (6 bases). The germline V gene encodes CDR1 LGHNA and CDR2 YSLEER. This CDR3 has 15 residues. Deletions cut 1 base from V and 4 bases from J, with 14 bases between. Here the CDR3 reads CASSQVVREAYEQYF. The CDR3 bases are TGCGCCAGCAGCCAAGTGGTGCGGGAAGCTTACGAGCAGTACTTC.

This clonotype was seen only a few times. The chain is built from TRBV15 and TRBJ2-1; D is possibly TRBD2 (5 bases). This CDR3 region has 14 residues. Germline-derived CDR1 and CDR2 are LNHNV and YYDKDF (reference sequence). Trimming pared 5 bases from V and 1 base from J, leaving 9 bases between. The chain's CDR3 is CATSPRESYNEQFF. In DNA form, the CDR3 reads TGTGCCACCAGCCCAAGGGAGTCCTACAATGAGCAGTTCTTC.

This clonotype was counted between two and nine times. The gene calls are TRBV29-1 and TRBJ2-6, with 8 bases identical to TRBD1. J gave up 4 bases and V 3 bases, and 14 bases lay outside the gene matches. Germline CDR1 reads SQVTM; CDR2 reads ANQGSEA. CDR3 length equals 18 residues. The CDR3 DNA sequence: TGCAGCGTTGACGACAGGGGCGACTATGAAAAGGGGGCCAACGTCCTGACTTTC. Encoded protein: CSVDDRGDYEKGANVLTF.

The V and J genes are TRBV4-1 and TRBJ2-1; D tentatively reads TRBD1 or TRBD2 (6 bases each). V lost 0 bases and J 3 bases, leaving 12 bases between the germline ends. CDR3 size: 16 residues. Germline lookup yields CDR1 MGHRA and CDR2 YSYEKL. CDR3 coding DNA: TGCGCCAGCAGCCAAGAGACGGGGGCATTCTACAATGAGCAGTTCTTC. Amino acids: CASSQETGAFYNEQFF.

V gene TRBV29-1 combines with J gene TRBJ2-7, with 10 bases that match TRBD1. The CDR3 consists of 11 residues. V lost 7 bases, J lost 6 bases, and 3 bases stayed unmatched. Per the germline V gene, CDR1 is SQVTM and CDR2 is ANQGSEA. The CDR3 protein is CSGRTGGEQYF. Written as DNA, the CDR3 is TGCAGCGGTCGGACAGGGGGCGAGCAGTACTTC.

The J gene is TRBJ2-3, the V gene TRBV30; tentatively, D is TRBD2 (5 bases). Germline V CDR1 and CDR2: GTSNPN, SVGIG (reference sequence). The CDR3 extends over 15 amino acids. The ends were cut back, 2 bases at V and 2 bases at J, with 14 bases in the middle. CDR3 sequence: CAWSNGLADTDTQYF. In DNA form, the CDR3 reads TGTGCCTGGAGTAATGGGCTAGCAGACACAGATACGCAGTATTTT.

This clonotype appeared a few times. V is TRBV12-3 or TRBV12-4 and J is TRBJ1-1, with D unclear. Trimming left V 2 bases short and J 12 bases short, with 22 bases between. The CDR3 is made up of 15 amino acids. This CDR3 is CASSLRRWKQYETFF. Here the CDR3 DNA reads TGTGCCAGCAGTTTACGTCGTTGGAAACAGTACGAGACTTTCTTT.

The CDR3, as DNA: TGTGCCAGCAGCTTATTGGCCTGGGGCTCCTACGAGCAGTACTTC. Protein sequence: CASSLLAWGSYEQYF. The chain uses TRBV7-8 and TRBJ2-7; D is uncertain. The CDR3 runs to 15 residues. CDR1 and CDR2 from the germline V gene are SGHVS and FQNEAQ. Trimming left V 2 bases short and J 0 bases short, with 11 bases between.

This chain joins TRBV3-1 and TRBJ2-7; 8 bases line up with TRBD1. The CDR3 loop spans 16 amino acids. J gave up 6 bases and V 3 bases, and 13 bases lay outside the gene matches. The germline V gene encodes CDR1 LGHDT and CDR2 YNNKEL (reference sequence). In DNA form, the CDR3 reads TGTGCCAGCAGCCAGGCATCCACCGGACAGGGTGGCGAGCAGTACTTC. This gives the protein CASSQASTGQGGEQYF.

This sequence joins TRBV7-9 and TRBJ2-2; no firm D call. This CDR3 spans 14 amino acids. The V and J ends lost 3 bases and 3 bases respectively, with 8 bases between them. Germline V gene lookup returns CDR1 SEHNR and CDR2 FQNEAQ (reference sequence). CDR3 sequence reads: CASSFPQDTGELFF. The CDR3 coding sequence is TGTGCCAGCAGCTTTCCTCAGGACACCGGGGAGCTGTTTTTT.

V usage is TRBV5-6 and J usage is TRBJ2-5; TRBD2 aligns across 8 bases. V was clipped by 0 bases and J by 0 bases; unmatched bases: 4. The germline gives CDR1 SGHDT, CDR2 YYEEEE. CDR3 length: 16 residues. The CDR3 loop reads CASSLAGGGYQETQYF. In nucleotides, the CDR3 is TGTGCCAGCAGCTTGGCGGGAGGGGGATACCAAGAGACCCAGTACTTC. The full variable domain, its missing parts supplied by reference TRBV5-6 and TRBJ2-5, is DAGVTQSPTHLIKTRGQQVTLRCSPKSGHDTVSWYQQALGQGPQFIFQYYEEEERQRGNFPDRFSGHQFPNYSSELNVNALLLGDSALYLCASSLAGGGYQETQYFGPGTRLLVL.